This T cell receptor beta chain was captured in a study of shared clonotypes between healthy human individuals. Study overall: Each donor's CD8 memory used one plate, CD8 naive two, each CD4 subset three.

Study findings and constraints: Genetic and exposure-history diversity was limited by the few donors.

Concerning this clone: Its antigen is unidentified.

An even split of each subset's genomic DNA across several immunoSEQ plates was performed. Using immunoSEQ multiplex PCR, the repertoire was profiled, and TCRdb retains in-frame clones only, with some absent. The table shows some 2.3 million clones, with more than 85% occurring only once. Trimming took 0 bases from V and 0 from J, leaving 9 bases between them. Germline V gene lookup returns CDR1 MNHNY and CDR2 SVGAGI (reference sequence). CDR3 size: 16 residues. The sequencing input was naive CD4+ T cells from PBMCs. Indicated subset: CD45RA+ positively selected. This chain joins TRBV6-6 and TRBJ2-1; D remains unclear. The TCR was taken from a man aged 18 to 30 in good health. Some clones in this sample may be carry-over from other donors' samples. The CDR3 region is CASSYSRRSSYNEQFF. In DNA, the CDR3 is TGTGCCAGCAGTTACTCGAGGCGTAGCTCCTACAATGAGCAGTTCTTC.